This record looks at one T cell receptor beta chain sequence and its context. The sample belongs to a study of cytomegalovirus exposure and HLA in healthy donors. 13 Jbeta primers and 60 Vbeta primers were used for the PCR. Repertoires were generated with immunoSEQ multiplex PCR, while TCRdb's copy carries only in-frame clones and drops some. The sample contains 95,000 to 150,000 clones, around 75% of which appear only once. Looked up from germline, CDR1 is SGHNT and CDR2 is YYREEE (reference sequence). The CDR3 is 14 residues long. V lost 4 bases to trimming and J lost 5 bases; unmatched junction nucleotides: 7.

The material sequenced was PBMCs. The rearrangement uses TRBV5-4 and TRBJ1-1, with 8 bases fitting TRBD1. This TCR came from a man aged 30 to 45 in good health and CMV-seronegative. CDR3 DNA: TGTGCCAGCAGCACAGGACAGGGAAGGACTGAAGCTTTCTTT. This gives the protein CASSTGQGRTEAFF.